This T cell receptor beta chain appears in the sequencing data of a study of CD8 T cells in ankylosing spondylitis. To note about this clonotype: Its specificity is unknown.

Quantitative 5'-RACE was performed with molecular barcodes, and it yielded the TCR beta libraries. Using its own MiXCR run on the 5' RACE reads, TCRdb lists one record per CDR3 protein. This sample has 200,000 to 250,000 distinct CDR3 sequences, with 15% to 20% found just once. In germline, CDR1 is DFQATT, CDR2 SNEGSKA (reference sequence). The CDR3 has 14 amino acids. The junction had 7 bases not matched to a gene; V was cut back by 5 bases and J by 0 bases. Points from the study as a whole: There was reportedly significant enrichment of clones that were disease-linked in matched ankylosing spondylitis synovial fluid. Made up of roughly 8 highly homologous variants, a TCR beta motif appeared characteristic of ankylosing spondylitis blood. Reports of some motif variants in reactive arthritis synovial fluid and blood predate this one.

The sample comprised blood, either unsorted or a sorted T cell fraction (not recorded which). The TCR was taken from a male donor with ankylosing spondylitis. The chain joins TRBV20-1 to TRBJ2-7; 7 nucleotides align to TRBD1. The CDR3 region is CSAGGTDSSYEQYF. In DNA form, the CDR3 reads TGCAGTGCTGGTGGGACAGATAGCTCCTACGAGCAGTACTTC.